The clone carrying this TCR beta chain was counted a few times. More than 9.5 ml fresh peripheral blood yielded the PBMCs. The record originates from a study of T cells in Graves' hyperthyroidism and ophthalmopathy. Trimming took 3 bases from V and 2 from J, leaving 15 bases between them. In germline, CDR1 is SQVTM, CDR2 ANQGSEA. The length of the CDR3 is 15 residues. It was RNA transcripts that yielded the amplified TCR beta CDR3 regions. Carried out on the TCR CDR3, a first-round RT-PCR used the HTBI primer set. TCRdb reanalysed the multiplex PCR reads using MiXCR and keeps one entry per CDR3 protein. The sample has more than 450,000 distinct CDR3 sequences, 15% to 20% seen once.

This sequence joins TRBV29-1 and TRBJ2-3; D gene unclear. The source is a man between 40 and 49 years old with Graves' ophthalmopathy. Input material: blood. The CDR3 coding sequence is TGCAGCGTTGAGGCAAGCGCCCTATTCACAGATACGCAGTATTTT. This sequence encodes CSVEASALFTDTQYF.